Here is one TCR beta chain with its context. Germline V gene lookup returns CDR1 SNHLY and CDR2 FYNNEI. This CDR3 is built from 11 residues. The trim removed 10 bases at V and 9 bases at J, leaving 6 bases unmatched. These data originate in a study of blood T cell repertoires in COVID-19. About the study: Acute-phase and convalescent COVID-19 samples originated in the United States, Italy and Spain. The cDNA or gDNA used as material had been derived from T cells, B-cell-depleted T cells, or PBMCs.

Methods used by the authors: Cell counts per sample came from amplifying reference gene primers. Data came from immunoSEQ multiplex PCR; TCRdb stores just in-frame clones and leaves some out. V and J calls and clone size are as listed in that table; D and trimming were resolved from the DNA. The sample contains some 190,000 clones, about 85% of which appear only once. The Seattle patients joined while their infection was active and were tracked longitudinally afterward. Source material: peripheral blood. The receptor was derived from a man aged 80 or over with COVID-19, enrolled during active disease. The chain has TRBV2 and TRBJ2-1, with TRBD1 matching 7 bases. The CDR3 protein is CAMLGGGEQFF. In DNA, the CDR3 is TGTGCCATGCTAGGGGGCGGTGAGCAGTTCTTC.